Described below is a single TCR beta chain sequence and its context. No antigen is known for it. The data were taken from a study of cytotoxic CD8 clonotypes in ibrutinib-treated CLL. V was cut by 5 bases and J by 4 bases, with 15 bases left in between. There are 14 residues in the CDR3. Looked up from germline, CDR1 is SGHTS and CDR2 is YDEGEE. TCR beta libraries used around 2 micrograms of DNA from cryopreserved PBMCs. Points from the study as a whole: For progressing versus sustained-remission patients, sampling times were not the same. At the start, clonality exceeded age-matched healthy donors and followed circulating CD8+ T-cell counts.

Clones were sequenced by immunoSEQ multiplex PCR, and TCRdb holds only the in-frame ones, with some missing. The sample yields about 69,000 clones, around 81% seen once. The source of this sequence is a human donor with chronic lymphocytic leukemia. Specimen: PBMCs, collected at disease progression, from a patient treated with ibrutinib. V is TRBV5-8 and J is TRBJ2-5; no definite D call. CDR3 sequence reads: CASSPHKGLETQYF. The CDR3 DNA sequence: TGTGCCAGCAGTCCTCACAAAGGGCTAGAGACCCAGTACTTC.